This T cell receptor (beta chain) is from a study of regulatory T cells. Points from the study as a whole: Skewed V and J usage and few unique V-J pairs marked patient repertoires, most in Tregs. Hydrophobic residues at CDR3 positions 6 and 7 were enriched in conventional CD4+ T cells of CD3G-deficient patients.

Amplification used 52 TRBV primers and 13 TRBJ primers. The assay was immunoSEQ multiplex PCR, and TCRdb's table has in-frame clones only and misses some. Here the sample spans roughly 30,000 clones, 85% to 95% being singletons. The CDR3 extends over 13 amino acids. Germline assignment: CDR1 MDHEN and CDR2 SYDVKM. V dropped 4 bases and J dropped 8 bases, with 14 bases sitting between them. Comment on this clone: The antigen remains undetermined.

At testing, patients were 2 to 39 years old, with reduced naive and increased memory T-cell proportions. This sequence was found in a person aged 18 to 29 with CD3G deficiency. Input material: conventional CD4+ T cells sorted from blood. The chain combines TRBV28 with TRBJ1-2; the D gene is possibly TRBD1 (6 bases). The DNA for the CDR3 is TGTGCCAGCAGTTATCAACAGGGCTGGGGCTACACCTTC. Translating gives CASSYQQGWGYTF.